A selection of T cell receptor beta chains follows, all from one sample in a study of T cells expressing NK-cell markers. TCRdb re-called the 5' RACE reads; one entry per CDR3 protein, DNA not given. The repertoire table contains a few hundred thousand distinct CDR3 sequences. The specimen was blood T cells: a sorted CD56 or NKG2C T cell subset, CD4+ or CD8+ T cells, or bulk PBMC T cells (not recorded which). These TCRs come from a man aged 18-75 years in good health. CDR3s include the opening cysteine and the closing phenylalanine or tryptophan. Fields, in order: V gene, J gene, CDR3 protein.

V: TRBV7-2; J: TRBJ2-3; CDR3: CASSLASGGTQYF
V: TRBV11-2; J: TRBJ2-7; CDR3: CASSLDRLAGGKNEQYF
V: TRBV20-1; J: TRBJ2-1; CDR3: CSAGRGAVNNEQFF
V: TRBV19; J: TRBJ1-1; CDR3: CATSLRGQGFTEAFF
V: TRBV20-1; J: TRBJ2-3; CDR3: CSARDGGEGDTQYF
V: TRBV15; J: TRBJ1-3; CDR3: CATSRGHGGNTIYF
V: TRBV5-1; J: TRBJ2-7; CDR3: CASRLRTGGVYEQYF
V: TRBV12-3/TRBV12-4; J: TRBJ2-1; CDR3: CASSSRGTGAYNEQFF
V: TRBV7-9; J: TRBJ2-7; CDR3: CASSFGTALPDF
V: TRBV5-1; J: TRBJ2-5; CDR3: CASSSRRGGETQYF
V: TRBV5-1; J: TRBJ2-5; CDR3: CASSPGTSGTKETQYF
V: TRBV19; J: TRBJ2-1; CDR3: CASSTSSGLYEQFF
V: TRBV29-1; J: TRBJ1-2; CDR3: CSVDRVEANYGYTF
V: TRBV4-1; J: TRBJ2-1; CDR3: CASSRVGRGPLGGEQFF
V: TRBV27; J: TRBJ1-6; CDR3: CASRGLRAVSNSPLHF
V: TRBV6-6; J: TRBJ1-6; CDR3: CASRGQGGSPLHF
V: TRBV18; J: TRBJ2-1; CDR3: CASSPPGGGAVNEQFF
V: TRBV24-1; J: TRBJ2-1; CDR3: CATGQGGAGDNEQFF
V: TRBV5-1; J: TRBJ1-6; CDR3: CASSSRDHGASGSPLHF
V: TRBV9; J: TRBJ2-5; CDR3: CASSVALGETQYF
V: TRBV7-2; J: TRBJ1-2; CDR3: CASSMPGTDSYGYTF
V: TRBV15; J: TRBJ2-7; CDR3: CATSTRSGGEQYF
V: TRBV27; J: TRBJ2-3; CDR3: CASSFGRVLTDTQYF
V: TRBV20-1; J: TRBJ1-6; CDR3: CSAKRDSWGPNSPLHF
V: TRBV29-1; J: TRBJ1-1; CDR3: CSFARQGRAFF
V: TRBV7-9; J: TRBJ2-1; CDR3: CASSLGGTDNEQFF
V: TRBV19; J: TRBJ1-2; CDR3: CASSNPGTLGYGYTF
V: TRBV20-1; J: TRBJ2-2; CDR3: CSARTGPGELFF
V: TRBV2; J: TRBJ2-1; CDR3: CASDILGLAGGDEQFF
V: TRBV19; J: TRBJ2-7; CDR3: CASPRGSASYEQYF
V: TRBV5-1; J: TRBJ2-5; CDR3: CASSAPGLAGARPAGQETQYF
V: TRBV19; J: TRBJ2-3; CDR3: CASSTPGLAGILGGTDTQYF
V: TRBV28; J: TRBJ2-7; CDR3: CASSRSGYGEQYF
V: TRBV6-2/TRBV6-3; J: TRBJ2-2; CDR3: CASSYSPTGELFF
V: TRBV19; J: TRBJ2-6; CDR3: CARSFCGDTGFGANVLTF